This TCR beta chain was documented in a study of beta chain features in type 1 diabetes. The study, taken as a whole, reports: Insertion counts at VDJ junctions were lower in type 1 diabetes patients, who also showed more deletions there.

This clone came up many times. The target antigen is unknown. Sequencing targeted expressed TCRB transcripts, as all isolated RNA had been reverse transcribed. The protocol was immunoSEQ multiplex PCR, while the TCRdb copy is restricted to in-frame clones and leaves out a portion. The top ten clones hold about 0.093% of a sample with about 620,000 clones, 15% to 17% of them seen once. Looked up from germline, CDR1 is SGHRS and CDR2 is YFSETQ. This CDR3 contains 13 residues. The germline V and J ends were trimmed by 5 bases and 0 bases, with 6 bases remaining between them. Material for sequencing was naive CD4+ T cells from blood. The rearrangement joins TRBV5-1 to TRBJ2-4; no clear D. The receptor comes from a man between 18 and 29 years old in good health. The CDR3 DNA reads as TGCGCCAGCAGGACCTTAGCCAAAAACATTCAGTACTTC. Amino acid sequence: CASRTLAKNIQYF.